This entry concerns a single T cell receptor beta chain. The data derive from a study of blood T cell repertoires in COVID-19. Study processing details: It was from reference gene primer amplification that nucleated cell counts were estimated. The protocol was immunoSEQ multiplex PCR, while the TCRdb copy is restricted to in-frame clones and leaves out a portion. V and J calls and clone size are copied from that table; D and trimming were computed from the DNA. This repertoire shows about 69,000 clones, 60% to 85% found once; its top ten account for approximately 15%. This CDR3 is 14 amino acids long. Germline V CDR1 and CDR2: SNHLY, FYNNEI. The junction had 8 bases not matched to a gene; V was cut back by 11 bases and J by 1 base.

The chain is built from TRBV2 and TRBJ2-3, with TRBD2 matching over 8 bases. Input material: peripheral blood. The clonotype comes from a man aged 60 to 69 with acute or convalescent COVID-19. Here the CDR3 DNA reads TGTGCCGCCCAACGGGGGGGCCGCACAGATACGCAGTATTTT. Its protein is CAAQRGGRTDTQYF.